The 28 T cell receptor beta chains below all came from one sample that was sequenced in a study of T cell responses to AZD1222 COVID-19 vaccine. The method was immunoSEQ multiplex PCR; TCRdb's version includes in-frame clones alone and lacks a portion of them. This sample has roughly 120,000 clones; more than 70% occur once, and the top ten carry 4.4%. This specimen consisted of peripheral blood, obtained 28 days after the second AZD1222 dose. The receptor set was obtained from an adult who received the AZD1222 COVID-19 vaccine.

CDR3 region: CASSLFYRSGVRQGDNSYNSPLHF. In nucleotides, the CDR3 is TGTGCCAGCAGTTTATTCTATAGGTCGGGTGTTCGACAGGGCGATAACTCCTATAATTCACCCCTCCACTTT. This chain joins TRBV27 and TRBJ1-6, with TRBD1 matching 7 bases. Germline values: CDR1 MNHEY, CDR2 SMNVEV (reference sequence). CDR3 length: 24 amino acids. V trimming: 1 base; J trimming: 0 bases; junction bases outside the gene matches: 24.

This chain joins TRBV7-2 and TRBJ1-1; tentative D call: TRBD1 (5 bases). The CDR3 length is 14 residues. V gave up 5 bases and J gave up 1 base, with 11 bases separating them. Germline CDR1 SGHTA, CDR2 FQGNSA. CDR3 DNA: TGTGCCAGCAGCCGGGAGGGACGGAACACTGAAGCTTTCTTT. Protein sequence: CASSREGRNTEAFF.

The chain is built from TRBV28 and TRBJ2-1; D perhaps matches TRBD2 (6 bases). Germline V gene data show CDR1 as MDHEN and CDR2 as SYDVKM. The CDR3 totals 14 residues. V gave up 1 base and J gave up 9 bases, with 13 bases separating them. The CDR3 loop reads CASSLLGLGSEQFF. DNA for the CDR3: TGTGCCAGCAGTTTATTGGGACTTGGCAGTGAGCAGTTCTTC.

In its sample, this clone was seen once. This chain connects TRBV7-2 to TRBJ1-1; D possibly corresponds to TRBD1 (5 bases). From germline, CDR1 is SGHTA and CDR2 FQGNSA. The V end was cut by 1 base, the J end by 1 base, with 19 bases between. CDR3 length equals 18 residues. CDR3 amino acids: CASSLDWDVAEPNTEAFF. CDR3 DNA: TGTGCCAGCAGCTTAGATTGGGACGTGGCGGAACCGAACACTGAAGCTTTCTTT.

CDR3 residues: CASSITGTGALNLNSPLHF. CDR3 DNA: TGTGCCAGCAGCATAACGGGGACAGGGGCTCTTAATCTAAATTCACCCCTCCACTTT. This rearrangement joins TRBV28 to TRBJ1-6; TRBD1 aligns across 10 bases. CDR1 is MDHEN, CDR2 SYDVKM, per germline. This CDR3 spans 19 amino acids. The junction had 18 bases not matched to a gene; V was cut back by 6 bases and J by 7 bases.

The chain combines TRBV7-8 with TRBJ1-6; TRBD1 is a possible D gene (5 bases). Trimming cost V 6 bases and J 6 bases, with 12 bases left between them. Per the germline V gene, CDR1 is SGHVS and CDR2 is FQNEAQ. The CDR3 contains 14 residues. CDR3 region: CASSFREGNSPLHF. Written as DNA, the CDR3 is TGTGCCAGCAGTTTCAGGGAAGGTAATTCACCCCTCCACTTT.

The J gene is TRBJ1-2, the V gene TRBV2; D may be TRBD1 (5 bases). The CDR3 has 15 residues. Germline CDR1 SNHLY, CDR2 FYNNEI. V was pared by 1 base and J by 1 base, with 10 bases between. The CDR3 sequence: CASSEGQTNNYGYTF. CDR3 bases: TGTGCCAGCAGTGAAGGACAGACTAATAACTATGGCTACACCTTC.

This chain uses TRBV27 with TRBJ1-6; D is perhaps TRBD1 (6 bases). V gave up 5 bases and J gave up 10 bases, with 12 bases separating them. Germline CDR1 is MNHEY and CDR2 is SMNVEV (reference sequence). The CDR3 contains 13 residues. CDR3 bases: TGTGCCAGCAGTCCCAGGACAGTATCACCCCTCCACTTT. Translating it yields CASSPRTVSPLHF.

V usage is TRBV4-3 and J usage is TRBJ1-5; D gene uncertain. This CDR3 comprises 15 residues. Germline V CDR1 and CDR2: LGHNA, YSLEER. V was pared by 0 bases and J by 4 bases, with 10 bases between. CDR3 region: CASSQERLVNQPQHF. In DNA, the CDR3 is TGCGCCAGCAGCCAAGAGAGATTGGTTAATCAGCCCCAGCATTTT.

This chain links TRBV9 with TRBJ2-7; 12 bases are a match to TRBD1. This CDR3 is built from 15 residues. Germline CDR1 reads SGDLS; CDR2 reads YYNGEE. The trim removed 0 bases at V and 4 bases at J, leaving 2 bases unmatched. The CDR3, as DNA: TGTGCCAGCAGCGTAGGGGACAGGGGGCTGTACGAGCAGTACTTC. It specifies CASSVGDRGLYEQYF. Based on the CDR3 plus reference TRBV9 and TRBJ2-7, the full variable domain is DSGVTQTPKHLITATGQRVTLRCSPRSGDLSVYWYQQSLDQGLQFLIQYYNGEERAKGNILERFSAQQFPDLHSELNLSSLELGDSALYFCASSVGDRGLYEQYFGPGTRLTVT.

V gene TRBV24-1 combines with J gene TRBJ2-5, with D possibly being TRBD2 (7 bases). From germline, CDR1 is KGHDR and CDR2 SFDVKD. CDR3 length equals 16 residues. Trimming cost V 3 bases and J 1 base, with 14 bases left between them. CDR3 residues: CATSDSPRGAQETQYF. Written as DNA, the CDR3 is TGTGCCACCAGTGATAGCCCACGGGGGGCCCAAGAGACCCAGTACTTC.

The chain uses TRBV9 and TRBJ2-7; maybe TRBD1 (6 bases). Germline assignment: CDR1 SGDLS and CDR2 YYNGEE. V was pared by 3 bases and J by 5 bases, with 18 bases between. This CDR3 is built from 15 residues. The CDR3 here is CASSEYGTPSDEQYF. For the CDR3, the DNA is TGTGCCAGCAGCGAATACGGGACACCCTCAGACGAGCAGTACTTC.

The rearrangement joins TRBV5-1 to TRBJ1-3; D remains ambiguous. Germline CDR1 SGHRS, CDR2 YFSETQ. This CDR3 comprises 16 residues. V was cut by 2 bases and J by 0 bases, with 12 bases left in between. The DNA for the CDR3 is TGCGCCAGCAGCTTTGGACGGCCGAGCTCTGGAAACACCATATATTTT. It translates to CASSFGRPSSGNTIYF.

V and J are TRBV6-2 or TRBV6-3 and TRBJ1-5; the D gene is possibly TRBD1 (5 bases). Trimming took 5 bases from V and 3 from J, leaving 14 bases between them. The CDR3 is 15 amino acids. Germline CDR1 and CDR2: MNHEY and SVGEGT. The CDR3 coding sequence is TGTGCCAGCAGTCGCGGGCGGGGGTCCAATCAGCCCCAGCATTTT. Protein: CASSRGRGSNQPQHF.

V is TRBV28 and J is TRBJ2-3, with TRBD1 matching 7 bases. The CDR3 spans 14 residues. The V gene end was trimmed by 5 bases and the J gene end by 1 base; junction bases not matched to a gene: 3. CDR1 and CDR2 from the germline V gene are MDHEN and SYDVKM. CDR3 in amino acids: CASSGQGGTDTQYF. The CDR3 coding sequence is TGTGCCAGCAGTGGCCAGGGGGGCACAGATACGCAGTATTTT.

The chain uses TRBV19 and TRBJ1-6; 7 nucleotides align to TRBD1. CDR1 and CDR2 from the germline V gene are LNHDA and SQIVND (reference sequence). This CDR3 is 17 amino acids long. V trimming: 3 bases; J trimming: 7 bases; junction bases outside the gene matches: 12. The CDR3 here is CASSIQQGLSGNSPLHF. The CDR3 DNA reads as TGTGCCAGTAGTATTCAACAGGGGTTGTCCGGGAATTCACCCCTCCACTTT.

CDR3 in DNA: TGTGCCAGCACCCTAGCGGGAGGCTGGGAGCAGTACTTC. Translated, it gives CASTLAGGWEQYF. The J gene is TRBJ2-7, the V gene TRBV28; 11 bases agree with TRBD2. CDR1 is MDHEN and CDR2 is SYDVKM in the germline V gene. The J segment lost 7 bases and the V segment lost 7 bases, leaving 6 bases of the junction unmatched. The CDR3 has 13 residues.

The chain recombines TRBV28 with TRBJ1-2; 7 bases fit TRBD1. The CDR3 runs 13 residues. Trimming at V came to 4 bases and at J to 4 bases, leaving 3 bases not matched to a gene. Germline V gene lookup returns CDR1 MDHEN and CDR2 SYDVKM. CDR3 DNA: TGTGCCAGCAGTTCGGGACAGTCCTATGGCTACACCTTC. Its protein product is CASSSGQSYGYTF.

V and J are TRBV19 and TRBJ1-2; no definite D call. V was clipped by 4 bases and J by 6 bases, with 12 bases between them. Germline CDR1 LNHDA, CDR2 SQIVND (reference sequence). The CDR3 is made up of 13 amino acids. The CDR3 sequence is CASSRGLGHGYTF. The DNA of the CDR3 is TGTGCCAGTAGTAGAGGATTGGGCCATGGCTACACCTTC.

This rearrangement joins TRBV7-8 to TRBJ2-7; 8 positions match TRBD2. Germline V gives CDR1 SGHVS, CDR2 FQNEAQ. CDR3 length: 13 amino acids. V shed 4 bases, J shed 4 bases, and the junction held 3 bases outside the gene matches. CDR3 DNA sequence: TGTGCCAGCAGCTGGGGCGGGAGGTACGAGCAGTACTTC. Its translation is CASSWGGRYEQYF.

The chain combines TRBV2 with TRBJ2-1; perhaps TRBD1 as D (6 bases). Per germline, CDR1 SNHLY and CDR2 FYNNEI. V shed 8 bases and J shed 5 bases, with 16 bases lying between them. This CDR3 comprises 14 residues. The CDR3 is CASGWGQGHNEQFF. The CDR3 coding sequence is TGTGCCAGCGGGTGGGGGCAAGGACACAATGAGCAGTTCTTC.

The chain combines TRBV3-1 (or the pseudogene TRBV3-2) with TRBJ2-1, with 7 bases identical to TRBD2. CDR3 length: 16 residues. Germline V gene sequence: CDR1 LGHDT, CDR2 YNNKEL (reference sequence). Germline trimming cut 4 bases from V and 0 bases from J; bases unmatched to any gene: 6. The CDR3 protein is CASSLLGGSSYNEQFF. DNA for the CDR3: TGTGCCAGCAGCCTCCTGGGGGGGAGCTCCTACAATGAGCAGTTCTTC.

The chain links TRBV28 to TRBJ2-3, with 12 bases matching TRBD2. This CDR3 region has 16 residues. V shed 6 bases and J 6 bases; nucleotides not matched to a gene: 10. In germline, CDR1 is MDHEN, CDR2 SYDVKM. Here the CDR3 reads CASRPPSGRAGDTQYF. CDR3 bases: TGTGCCAGCAGACCCCCTAGCGGGAGGGCGGGGGATACGCAGTATTTT.

This CDR3 reads CATELDRGYEQYF. The CDR3 nucleotides read TGTGCCACAGAATTGGACAGGGGCTACGAGCAGTACTTC. The chain has TRBV18 and TRBJ2-7, with 9 bases fitting TRBD1. V lost 10 bases and J lost 3; bases outside the gene matches: 7. CDR3 size: 13 residues. From germline, CDR1 is KGHSH and CDR2 LQKENI. The whole variable domain, remainder taken from reference TRBV18 and TRBJ2-7, is NAGVMQNPRHLVRRRGQEARLRCSPMKGHSHVYWYRQLPEEGLKFMVYLQKENIIDESGMPKERFSAEFPKEGPSILRIQQVVRGDSAAYFCATELDRGYEQYFGPGTRLTVT.

The gene calls are TRBV6-4 and TRBJ1-3; D uncertain. Trimming removed 0 bases from V and 2 bases from J, with 8 bases in between. In germline, CDR1 is MRHNA, CDR2 SNTAGT. The CDR3 extends over 15 amino acids. CDR3 residues: CASSDSEEPGNTIYF. CDR3 DNA: TGTGCCAGCAGTGACTCGGAAGAACCTGGAAACACCATATATTTT.

The chain links TRBV11-2 to TRBJ2-1; D may be TRBD2 (5 bases). The germline CDR1 and CDR2 sequences are SGHAT and FQNNGV. The V end was cut by 1 base, the J end by 8 bases, with 12 bases between. This CDR3 comprises 14 residues. The chain's CDR3 is CASSLVPSFDEQFF. The CDR3 nucleotides are TGTGCCAGCAGCTTAGTCCCTAGCTTTGATGAGCAGTTCTTC.

The chain links TRBV7-3 to TRBJ1-1; 8 bases align to TRBD1. Germline assignment: CDR1 SGHTA and CDR2 FQGTGA. The CDR3 runs 13 residues. The V and J ends lost 5 bases and 2 bases, in that order; junction bases with no gene match: 1. The CDR3 spells CASSGQGNTEAFF. For the CDR3, the DNA is TGTGCCAGCAGCGGACAGGGCAACACTGAAGCTTTCTTT.

The V and J genes are TRBV6-2 or TRBV6-3 and TRBJ2-7, with a weak D call TRBD1 (5 bases). Germline V gene lookup returns CDR1 MNHEY and CDR2 SVGEGT. The CDR3 has 16 residues. The ends were cut back, 5 bases at V and 2 bases at J, with 19 bases in the middle. Here the CDR3 DNA reads TGTGCCAGCAGTCGCCCCAGGGTGATAGGGACCTACGAGCAGTACTTC. This translates into CASSRPRVIGTYEQYF.